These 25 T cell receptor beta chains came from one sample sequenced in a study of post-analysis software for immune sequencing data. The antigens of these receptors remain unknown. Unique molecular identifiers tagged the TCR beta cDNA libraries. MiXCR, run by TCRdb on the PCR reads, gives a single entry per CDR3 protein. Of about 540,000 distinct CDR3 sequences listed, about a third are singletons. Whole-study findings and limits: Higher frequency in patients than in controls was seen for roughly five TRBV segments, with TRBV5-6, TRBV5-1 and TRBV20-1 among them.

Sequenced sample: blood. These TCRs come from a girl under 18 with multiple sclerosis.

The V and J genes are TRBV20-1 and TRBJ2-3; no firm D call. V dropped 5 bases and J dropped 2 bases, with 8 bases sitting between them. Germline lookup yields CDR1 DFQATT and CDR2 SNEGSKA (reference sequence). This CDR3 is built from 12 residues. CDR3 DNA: TGCAGTGCTCCAATGTTCACAGATACGCAGTATTTT. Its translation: CSAPMFTDTQYF.

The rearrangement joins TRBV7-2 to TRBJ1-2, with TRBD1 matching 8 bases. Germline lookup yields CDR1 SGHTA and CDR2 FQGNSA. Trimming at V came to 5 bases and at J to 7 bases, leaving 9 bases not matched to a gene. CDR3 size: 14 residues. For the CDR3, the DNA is TGTGCCAGCAGCACTCCAGGGGGCAGGGGTGGCTACACCTTC. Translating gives CASSTPGGRGGYTF.

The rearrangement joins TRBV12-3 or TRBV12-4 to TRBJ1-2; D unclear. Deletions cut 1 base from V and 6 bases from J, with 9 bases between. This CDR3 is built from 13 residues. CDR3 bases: TGTGCCAGCAGTTTAGTCTCTGCTCATGGCTACACCTTC. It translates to CASSLVSAHGYTF.

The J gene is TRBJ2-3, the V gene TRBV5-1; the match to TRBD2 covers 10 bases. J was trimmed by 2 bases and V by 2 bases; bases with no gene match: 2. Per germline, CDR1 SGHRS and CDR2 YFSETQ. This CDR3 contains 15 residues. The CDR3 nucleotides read TGCGCCAGCAGCTTCGGACTAGCGGTCACAGATACGCAGTATTTT. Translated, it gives CASSFGLAVTDTQYF.

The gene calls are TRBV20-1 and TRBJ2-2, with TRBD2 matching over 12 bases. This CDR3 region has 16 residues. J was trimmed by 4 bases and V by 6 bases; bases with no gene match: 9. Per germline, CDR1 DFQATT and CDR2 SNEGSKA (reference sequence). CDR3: CSARASGGASTGELFF. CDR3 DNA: TGCAGTGCACGTGCTAGCGGGGGGGCGAGCACCGGGGAGCTGTTTTTT.

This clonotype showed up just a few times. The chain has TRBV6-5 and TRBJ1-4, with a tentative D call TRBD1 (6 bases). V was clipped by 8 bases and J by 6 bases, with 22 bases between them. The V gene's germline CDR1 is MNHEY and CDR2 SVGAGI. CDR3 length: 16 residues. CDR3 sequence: CASQRGIQGFDEKLFF. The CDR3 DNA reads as TGTGCCAGCCAAAGGGGGATACAGGGCTTTGATGAAAAACTGTTTTTT.

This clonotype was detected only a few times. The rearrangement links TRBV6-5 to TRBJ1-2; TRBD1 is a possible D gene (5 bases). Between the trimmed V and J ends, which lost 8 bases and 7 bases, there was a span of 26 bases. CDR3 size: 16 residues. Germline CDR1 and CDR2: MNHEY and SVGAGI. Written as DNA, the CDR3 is TGTGCCAGCGGTTTGTTACTGAACGGGCAGGGCGGTGGCTACACCTTC. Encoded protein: CASGLLLNGQGGGYTF.

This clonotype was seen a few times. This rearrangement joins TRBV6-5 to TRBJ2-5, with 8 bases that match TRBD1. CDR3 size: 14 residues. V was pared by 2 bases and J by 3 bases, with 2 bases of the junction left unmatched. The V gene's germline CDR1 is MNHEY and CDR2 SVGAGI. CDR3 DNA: TGTGCCAGCAGTTACCAGGACAGGGAAGAGACCCAGTACTTC. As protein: CASSYQDREETQYF.

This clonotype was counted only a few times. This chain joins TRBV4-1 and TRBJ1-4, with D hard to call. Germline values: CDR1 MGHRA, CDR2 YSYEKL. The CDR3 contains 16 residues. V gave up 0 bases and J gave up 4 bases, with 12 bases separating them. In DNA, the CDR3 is TGCGCCAGCAGCCAAGATCCGACTGTGGGTAATGAAAAACTGTTTTTT. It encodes CASSQDPTVGNEKLFF.

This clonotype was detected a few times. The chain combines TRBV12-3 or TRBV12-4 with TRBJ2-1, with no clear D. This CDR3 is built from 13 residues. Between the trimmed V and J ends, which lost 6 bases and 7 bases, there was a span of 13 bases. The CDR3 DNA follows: TGTGCCAGCAGCCTCCCTAGTGCAAATGAGCAGTTCTTC. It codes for CASSLPSANEQFF.

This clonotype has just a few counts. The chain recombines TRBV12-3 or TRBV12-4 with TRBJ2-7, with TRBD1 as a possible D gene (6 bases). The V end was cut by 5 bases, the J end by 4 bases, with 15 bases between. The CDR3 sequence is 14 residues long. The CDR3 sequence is CASSPAHRVYEQYF. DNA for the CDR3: TGTGCCAGCAGTCCAGCCCACAGGGTTTACGAGCAGTACTTC.

The CDR3 DNA is TGTGCCAGCAGCTTTTCCGGGACAGGGGATGAAAAACTGTTTTTT. Translation gives CASSFSGTGDEKLFF. This sequence joins TRBV7-9 and TRBJ1-4; 10 nucleotides align to TRBD1. J lost 6 bases, V lost 3 bases, and 4 bases had no gene match. Looked up from germline, CDR1 is SEHNR and CDR2 is FQNEAQ (reference sequence). The CDR3 contains 15 residues.

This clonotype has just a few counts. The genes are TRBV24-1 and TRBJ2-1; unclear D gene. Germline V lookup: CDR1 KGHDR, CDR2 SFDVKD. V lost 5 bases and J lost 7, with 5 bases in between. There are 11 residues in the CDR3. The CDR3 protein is CATSASNEQFF. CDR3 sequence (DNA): TGTGCCACCAGTGCTTCAAATGAGCAGTTCTTC.

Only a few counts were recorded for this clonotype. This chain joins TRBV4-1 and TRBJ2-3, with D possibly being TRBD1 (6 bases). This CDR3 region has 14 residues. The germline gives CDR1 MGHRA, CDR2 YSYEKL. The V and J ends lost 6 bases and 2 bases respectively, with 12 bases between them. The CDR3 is CASSRTANTDTQYF. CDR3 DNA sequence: TGCGCCAGCAGTCGGACAGCAAACACAGATACGCAGTATTTT.

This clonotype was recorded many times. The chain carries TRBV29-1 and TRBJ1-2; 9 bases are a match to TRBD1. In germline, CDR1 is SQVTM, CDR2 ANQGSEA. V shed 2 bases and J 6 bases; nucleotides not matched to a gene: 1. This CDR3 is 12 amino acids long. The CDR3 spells CSVETGGHGYTF. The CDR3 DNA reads TGCAGCGTTGAAACAGGGGGCCATGGCTACACCTTC.

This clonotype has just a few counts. This chain's CDR3 is CASSLGLTEAFF. The CDR3 nucleotides are TGTGCCAGCAGCTTAGGGTTGACTGAAGCTTTCTTT. This chain connects TRBV7-8 to TRBJ1-1; D remains unclear. The CDR3 is made up of 12 amino acids. Per germline, CDR1 SGHVS and CDR2 FQNEAQ. V shed 1 base and J shed 5 bases, with 5 bases lying between them.

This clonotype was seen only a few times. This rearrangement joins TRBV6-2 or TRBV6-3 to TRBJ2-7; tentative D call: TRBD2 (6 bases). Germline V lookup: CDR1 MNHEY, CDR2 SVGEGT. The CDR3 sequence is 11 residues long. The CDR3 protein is CATRETYEQYF. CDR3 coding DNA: TGTGCGACTAGGGAAACCTACGAGCAGTACTTC.

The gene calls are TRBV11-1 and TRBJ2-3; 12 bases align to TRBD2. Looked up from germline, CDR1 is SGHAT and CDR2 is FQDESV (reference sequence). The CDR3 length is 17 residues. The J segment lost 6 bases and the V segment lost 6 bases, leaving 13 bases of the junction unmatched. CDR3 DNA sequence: TGTGCCAGCAGTTCTAGACTAGCGGGGGACTTTGGGGATACGCAGTATTTT. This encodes CASSSRLAGDFGDTQYF.

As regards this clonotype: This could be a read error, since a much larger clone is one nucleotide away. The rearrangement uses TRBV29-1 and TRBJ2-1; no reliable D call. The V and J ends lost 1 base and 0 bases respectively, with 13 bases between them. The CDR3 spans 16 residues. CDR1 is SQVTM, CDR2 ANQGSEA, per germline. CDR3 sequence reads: CSVEGLPESSYNEQFF. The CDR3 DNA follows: TGCAGCGTTGAAGGCCTACCCGAGAGCTCCTACAATGAGCAGTTCTTC.

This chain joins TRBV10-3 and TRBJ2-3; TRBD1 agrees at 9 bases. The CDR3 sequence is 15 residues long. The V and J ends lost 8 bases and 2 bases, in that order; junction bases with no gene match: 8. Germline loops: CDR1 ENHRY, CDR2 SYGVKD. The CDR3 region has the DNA TGTGCCATCGGACAGGGGAGTGGGGTCACAGATACGCAGTATTTT. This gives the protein CAIGQGSGVTDTQYF.

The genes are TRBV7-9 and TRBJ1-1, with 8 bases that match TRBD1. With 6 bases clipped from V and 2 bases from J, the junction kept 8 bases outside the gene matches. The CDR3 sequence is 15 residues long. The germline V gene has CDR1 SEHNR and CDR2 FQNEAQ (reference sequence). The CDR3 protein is CASRAYDRGNTEAFF. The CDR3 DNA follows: TGTGCCAGCAGGGCCTATGACAGGGGAAACACTGAAGCTTTCTTT.

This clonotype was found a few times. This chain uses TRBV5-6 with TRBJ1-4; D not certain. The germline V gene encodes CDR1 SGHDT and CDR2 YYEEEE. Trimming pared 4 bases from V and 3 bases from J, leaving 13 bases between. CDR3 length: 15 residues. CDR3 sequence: CASSRVPASNEKLFF. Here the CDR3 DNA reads TGTGCCAGCAGCCGCGTCCCGGCTTCTAATGAAAAACTGTTTTTT.

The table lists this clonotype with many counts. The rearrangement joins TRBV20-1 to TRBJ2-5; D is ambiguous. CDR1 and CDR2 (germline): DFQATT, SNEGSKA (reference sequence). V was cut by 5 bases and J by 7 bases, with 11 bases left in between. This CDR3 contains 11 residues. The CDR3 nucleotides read TGCAGTGCTCTTACAGACGGGACCCAGTACTTC. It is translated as CSALTDGTQYF.

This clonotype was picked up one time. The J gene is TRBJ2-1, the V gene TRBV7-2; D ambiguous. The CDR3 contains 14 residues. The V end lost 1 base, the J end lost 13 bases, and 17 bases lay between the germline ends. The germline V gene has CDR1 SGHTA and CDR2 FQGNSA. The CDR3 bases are TGTGCCAGCAGCTTAGATCACTCTCAAGAGACCCAGTTCTTC. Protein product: CASSLDHSQETQFF.

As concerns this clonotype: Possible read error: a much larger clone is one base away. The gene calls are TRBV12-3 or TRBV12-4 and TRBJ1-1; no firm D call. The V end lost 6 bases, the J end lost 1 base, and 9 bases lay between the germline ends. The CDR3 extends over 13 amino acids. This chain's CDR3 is CASSIKGNTEAFF. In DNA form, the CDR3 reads TGTGCCAGCAGCATAAAGGGGAACACTGAAGCTTTCTTT.